The 17 T cell receptor beta chains listed next were all sequenced from one sample in a study of cytotoxic CD8 clonotypes in ibrutinib-treated CLL. Sequencing used immunoSEQ multiplex PCR; TCRdb keeps in-frame clones, though not all of them. The sample shows about 200,000 clones, 75% to 85% of them seen only once. Sample: PBMCs, taken after 12 months of ibrutinib treatment. The receptors here all came from a human donor with chronic lymphocytic leukemia.

The chain joins TRBV7-2 to TRBJ2-2; 7 nucleotides agree with TRBD1. Germline V gene data show CDR1 as SGHTA and CDR2 as FQGNSA. The CDR3 length is 16 residues. V lost 2 bases to trimming and J lost 2 bases; unmatched junction nucleotides: 5. CDR3 amino acids: CASSLPTGVNTGELFF. The CDR3 DNA follows: TGTGCCAGCAGCTTACCCACAGGGGTTAACACCGGGGAGCTGTTTTTT.

This clone was picked up a small number of times. The gene calls are TRBV5-1 and TRBJ2-3; D remains unclear. Germline CDR1 and CDR2: SGHRS and YFSETQ. The CDR3 has 16 residues. Trimming took off 7 bases at V and 1 base at J, with 19 bases between the two ends. CDR3 in amino acids: CASPAPVEGRTDTQYF. In DNA form, the CDR3 reads TGCGCCAGCCCCGCACCCGTGGAAGGGCGCACAGATACGCAGTATTTT.

The V call is TRBV7-6, the J call TRBJ2-7; 9 bases line up with TRBD2. The CDR3 contains 13 residues. In germline, CDR1 is SGHVS, CDR2 FNYEAQ. The J segment lost 3 bases and the V segment lost 8 bases, leaving 5 bases of the junction unmatched. This CDR3 is CASGSSGSYEQYF. CDR3 nucleotides: TGTGCCAGCGGGAGTAGCGGGAGCTACGAGCAGTACTTC. The full variable domain, in which reference TRBV7-6 and TRBJ2-7 provide the parts outside the CDR3, is GAGVSQSPRYKVTKRGQDVALRCDPISGHVSLYWYRQALGQGPEFLTYFNYEAQQDKSGLPNDRFSAERPEGSISTLTIQRTEQRDSAMYRCASGSSGSYEQYFGPGTRLTVT.

The J gene is TRBJ1-1, the V gene TRBV5-1, with D perhaps TRBD1 (6 bases). This CDR3 has 14 residues. CDR1 SGHRS and CDR2 YFSETQ come from the germline V gene. V dropped 4 bases and J dropped 1 base, with 11 bases sitting between them. CDR3 amino acids: CASSTEQGNTEAFF. As DNA, the CDR3 is TGCGCCAGCAGCACGGAACAGGGGAACACTGAAGCTTTCTTT.

The chain employs TRBV19 and TRBJ1-4, with D possibly TRBD1 on 5 matching bases. The CDR3 has 15 residues. The germline CDR1 and CDR2 sequences are LNHDA and SQIVND (reference sequence). The ends were cut back, 8 bases at V and 5 bases at J, with 18 bases in the middle. The CDR3 protein is CASSQGGGPNEKLFF. The CDR3 nucleotides read TGTGCCAGTTCTCAGGGTGGTGGTCCGAATGAAAAACTGTTTTTT.

The CDR3 sequence: CASSLVSAANTGELFF. CDR3 bases: TGTGCCAGCAGCTTGGTCTCGGCAGCTAACACCGGGGAGCTGTTTTTT. This chain joins TRBV5-8 and TRBJ2-2; D ambiguous. V lost 0 bases and J lost 2, with 11 bases in between. CDR1 and CDR2 from the germline V gene are SGHTS and YDEGEE. The CDR3 totals 16 residues.

The chain joins TRBV19 to TRBJ2-7; 9 bases match TRBD1. Trimming removed 3 bases from V and 5 bases from J; junction bases left unmatched: 5. This CDR3 is 14 amino acids long. Germline-derived CDR1 and CDR2 are LNHDA and SQIVND (reference sequence). CDR3 in amino acids: CASSIGTGSHEQYF. The CDR3 region has the DNA TGTGCCAGTAGTATCGGGACAGGGAGTCACGAGCAGTACTTC.

V gene TRBV6-5 combines with J gene TRBJ2-5; a possible D gene is TRBD1 (5 bases). From germline, CDR1 is MNHEY and CDR2 SVGAGI. The V and J ends lost 4 bases and 4 bases respectively, with 19 bases between them. This CDR3 contains 16 residues. The CDR3 loop reads CASSSRVGPTLETQYF. The DNA for the CDR3 is TGTGCCAGCAGTTCCAGGGTCGGCCCCACGCTAGAGACCCAGTACTTC.

J is TRBJ2-1 and V is TRBV11-2; D could derive from TRBD1 or TRBD2 (5 bases each). Germline V lookup: CDR1 SGHAT, CDR2 FQNNGV. V was shortened by 1 base and J by 6 bases, with 13 bases between the two germline ends. The CDR3 sequence is 15 residues long. CDR3 loop: CASSLAWGIGNEQFF. CDR3 coding DNA: TGTGCCAGCAGCTTAGCTTGGGGGATTGGCAATGAGCAGTTCTTC.

The chain employs TRBV11-2 and TRBJ2-3; possible D gene TRBD1, 5 bases. Looked up from germline, CDR1 is SGHAT and CDR2 is FQNNGV. V was pared by 5 bases and J by 11 bases, with 17 bases between. The CDR3 covers 13 residues. In DNA form, the CDR3 reads TGTGCCAGCAGCCGTCAGGGAATGAGTTTGCAGTATTTT. Its protein is CASSRQGMSLQYF.

The rearrangement joins TRBV28 to TRBJ1-1; D possibly corresponds to TRBD1 (6 bases). V gave up 2 bases and J gave up 4 bases, with 14 bases separating them. The germline V gene has CDR1 MDHEN and CDR2 SYDVKM. CDR3 size: 15 residues. The CDR3, as DNA: TGTGCCAGCAGTTTAATGGGGGCGGGTGGCACTGAAGCTTTCTTT. Translated, it gives CASSLMGAGGTEAFF.

Only one count was recorded for this clone. The chain recombines TRBV10-1 with TRBJ2-2; no firm D call. This CDR3 is 15 amino acids long. Per the germline V gene, CDR1 is WNHNN and CDR2 is SYGVQD (reference sequence). V lost 8 bases to trimming and J lost 4 bases, with 17 bases between them. The CDR3 is CASPSPRAITGELFF. Here the CDR3 DNA reads TGCGCCAGCCCGTCCCCTCGGGCCATCACCGGGGAGCTGTTTTTT.

The J gene is TRBJ2-2, the V gene TRBV6-5; 8 positions agree with TRBD2. There are 15 residues in the CDR3. Germline V CDR1 and CDR2: MNHEY, SVGAGI. Trimming took 5 bases from V and 6 from J; bases not matched to a gene: 8. DNA for the CDR3: TGTGCCAGCAGTCGAAGCGGGAGAGGGGCCGGGGAGCTGTTTTTT. It encodes CASSRSGRGAGELFF.

Here the CDR3 DNA reads TGTGCCAGTAGTATATGGGGGGGGGACGCAGATACGCAGTATTTT. Residues: CASSIWGGDADTQYF. The rearrangement joins TRBV19 to TRBJ2-3, with 7 bases identical to TRBD2. In germline, CDR1 is LNHDA, CDR2 SQIVND (reference sequence). The CDR3 runs to 15 residues. Unmatched junction bases numbered 6, after V lost 2 bases and J lost 4 bases.

This clone showed up just a few times. This rearrangement joins TRBV4-2 to TRBJ1-1; D is undetermined. This CDR3 has 24 amino acids. V shed 4 bases and J shed 1 base, with 40 bases lying between them. CDR1 LGHNA and CDR2 YNFKEQ come from the germline V gene. CDR3 sequence: CASSPFLTTGPSRSMGFSNTEAFF. In DNA form, the CDR3 reads TGTGCCAGCAGCCCGTTTTTGACTACCGGACCGTCCCGGTCTATGGGATTTTCGAACACTGAAGCTTTCTTT.

The chain carries TRBV5-4 and TRBJ2-7; TRBD2 matches 11 bases. The CDR3 sequence is 15 residues long. V was clipped by 0 bases and J by 6 bases; unmatched bases: 5. In germline, CDR1 is SGHNT, CDR2 YYREEE (reference sequence). The CDR3 coding sequence is TGTGCCAGCAGCTTGGTTAGCGGGAGGGCCGGCGAGCAGTACTTC. Protein product: CASSLVSGRAGEQYF.

As concerns this clone: One end of the junction varies from germline; a read error may be responsible. V and J are TRBV5-1 and TRBJ2-5; weak D call: TRBD2 (5 bases). The CDR3 has 14 amino acids. Germline-derived CDR1 and CDR2 are SGHRS and YFSETQ. In DNA form, the CDR3 reads TGCGCCACCAGCTTCTCCAGCGGACAAGAGACCCAGTACTTC. Residues: CATSFSSGQETQYF. The variable domain in full, with the rest retrieved from reference TRBV5-1 and TRBJ2-5, is KAGVTQTPRYLIKTRGQQVTLSCSPISGHRSVSWYQQTPGQGLQFLFEYFSETQRNKGNFPGRFSGRQFSNSRSEMNVSTLELGDSALYLCATSFSSGQETQYFGPGTRLLVL.